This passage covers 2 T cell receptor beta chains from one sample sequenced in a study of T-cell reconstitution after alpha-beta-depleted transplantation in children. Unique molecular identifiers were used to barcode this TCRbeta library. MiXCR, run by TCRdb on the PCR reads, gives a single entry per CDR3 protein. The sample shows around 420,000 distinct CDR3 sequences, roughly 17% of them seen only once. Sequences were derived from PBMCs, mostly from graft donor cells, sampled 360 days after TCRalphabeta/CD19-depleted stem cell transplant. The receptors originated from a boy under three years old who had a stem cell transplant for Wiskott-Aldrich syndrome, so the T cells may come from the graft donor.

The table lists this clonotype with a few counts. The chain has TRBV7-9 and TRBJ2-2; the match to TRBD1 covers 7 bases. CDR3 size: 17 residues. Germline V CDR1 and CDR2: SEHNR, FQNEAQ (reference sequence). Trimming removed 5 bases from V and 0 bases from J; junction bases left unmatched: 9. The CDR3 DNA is TGTGCCAGCAGCCTACGGCCCGGGACAGCGAACACCGGGGAGCTGTTTTTT. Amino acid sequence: CASSLRPGTANTGELFF.

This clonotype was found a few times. CDR3 protein: CASSLDLGLAGGDEQYF. CDR3 in DNA: TGTGCCAGCAGCTTGGACCTCGGACTAGCGGGAGGGGATGAGCAGTACTTC. The rearrangement links TRBV5-6 to TRBJ2-7; 15 nucleotides match TRBD2. The V gene end was trimmed by 0 bases and the J gene end by 7 bases; junction bases not matched to a gene: 8. Germline assignment: CDR1 SGHDT and CDR2 YYEEEE. The CDR3 has 17 amino acids.